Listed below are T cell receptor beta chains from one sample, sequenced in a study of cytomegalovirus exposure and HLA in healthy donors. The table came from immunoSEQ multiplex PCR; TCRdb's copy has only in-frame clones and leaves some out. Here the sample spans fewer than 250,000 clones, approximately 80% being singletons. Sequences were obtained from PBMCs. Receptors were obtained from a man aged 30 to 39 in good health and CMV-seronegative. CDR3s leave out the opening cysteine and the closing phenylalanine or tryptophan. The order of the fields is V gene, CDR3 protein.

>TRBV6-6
ASSLAGVYEQY
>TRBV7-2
ASSPHGGREQY
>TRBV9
ASQSGGFEQF
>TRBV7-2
ASSLGETGPYEQY
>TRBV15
ATSRGRGPGNTIY
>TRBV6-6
ASSVDRALYNSPLH
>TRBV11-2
ASSLQGSTDTQY
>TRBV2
ASRGDRGTIGSPLH
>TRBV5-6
ASSSGLAGNNEQF
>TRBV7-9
ASSADSHNSPLH
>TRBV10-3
AIKGTESPEQF
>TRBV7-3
ASSDGVGGRQF
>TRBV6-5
ASSSLRDNTEAF
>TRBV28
ASSDRSSSGNTIY
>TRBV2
ASSEVRTGGEGYT
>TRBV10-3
AISETGDRGYGYT
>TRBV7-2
ASSAGRGEQY
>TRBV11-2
ASSSGLAGEETQY
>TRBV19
ASSSGGTDTQY
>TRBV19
ASSIVSVGGETQY
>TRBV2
ASSVQAYQPQH
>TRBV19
ASSISGHGYNEQF
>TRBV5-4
ASSSSPGYNSPLH